Listed here are 20 T cell receptor beta chains from one sample, sequenced in a study of T cell responses to AZD1222 COVID-19 vaccine. The protocol was immunoSEQ multiplex PCR, while the TCRdb copy is restricted to in-frame clones and leaves out a portion. The sample has tens of thousands of clones; over 85% are singletons. Sequencing used peripheral blood, obtained on day 0 of AZD1222 vaccination. The receptors were gathered from an adult in good health.

CDR3 bases: TGTGCCAGCAGCTCAGGAACCAGGTTGGGACAAGAGACCCAGTACTTC. Protein product: CASSSGTRLGQETQYF. The rearrangement joins TRBV5-4 to TRBJ2-5; D is ambiguous. The V end was cut by 3 bases, the J end by 2 bases, with 17 bases between. The CDR3 sequence is 16 residues long. CDR1 and CDR2 from the germline V gene are SGHNT and YYREEE (reference sequence).

V usage is TRBV30 and J usage is TRBJ2-3; 12 bases are shared with TRBD2. This CDR3 is built from 17 residues. Per the germline V gene, CDR1 is GTSNPN and CDR2 is SVGIG (reference sequence). J gave up 7 bases and V 3 bases, and 14 bases lay outside the gene matches. CDR3 nucleotide sequence: TGTGCCTGGAGCGCCGGGACTAGCGGGCTAAGTGGGAATACGCAGTATTTT. Translation: CAWSAGTSGLSGNTQYF.

This chain uses TRBV19 with TRBJ1-2, with D perhaps TRBD1 (6 bases). Trimming shortened V by 7 bases and J by 4 bases, and 22 bases separated the two germline ends. Germline V gives CDR1 LNHDA, CDR2 SQIVND (reference sequence). The CDR3 extends over 16 amino acids. The CDR3 here is CASTPQGPQTSYGYTF. The CDR3 nucleotides read TGTGCCAGTACCCCCCAGGGGCCCCAAACAAGCTATGGCTACACCTTC.

There are a few counts of this clone. The rearrangement joins TRBV9 to TRBJ1-1; D call uncertain. The germline V and J ends were trimmed by 0 bases and 5 bases, with 11 bases remaining between them. The CDR3 contains 14 residues. Germline-derived CDR1 and CDR2 are SGDLS and YYNGEE. The CDR3 nucleotides are TGTGCCAGCAGCGTAGGTGGAGGGTTAACTGAAGCTTTCTTT. Its protein is CASSVGGGLTEAFF. Together with reference TRBV9 and TRBJ1-1, the CDR3 gives the full variable domain: DSGVTQTPKHLITATGQRVTLRCSPRSGDLSVYWYQQSLDQGLQFLIQYYNGEERAKGNILERFSAQQFPDLHSELNLSSLELGDSALYFCASSVGGGLTEAFFGQGTRLTVV.

The rearrangement links TRBV12-3 or TRBV12-4 to TRBJ2-5, with D unresolved. V lost 0 bases to trimming and J lost 3 bases, with 2 bases between them. The CDR3 runs to 12 residues. CDR3 protein: CASSLAEETQYF. Here the CDR3 DNA reads TGTGCCAGCAGTTTAGCAGAAGAGACCCAGTACTTC.

This chain connects TRBV5-1 to TRBJ1-5, with 12 bases matching TRBD1. V lost 4 bases to trimming and J lost 1 base; unmatched junction nucleotides: 9. This CDR3 has 18 residues. Per germline, CDR1 SGHRS and CDR2 YFSETQ. This CDR3 reads CASSVRDRGRGSNQPQHF. CDR3 nucleotides: TGCGCCAGCAGCGTCCGGGACAGGGGGCGCGGAAGCAATCAGCCCCAGCATTTT.

The rearrangement joins TRBV7-9 to TRBJ2-7; 9 positions agree with TRBD2. Per germline, CDR1 SEHNR and CDR2 FQNEAQ (reference sequence). The CDR3 is made up of 15 amino acids. Trimming at V came to 4 bases and at J to 0 bases, leaving 4 bases not matched to a gene. As DNA, the CDR3 is TGTGCCAGCAGCTCTACGCGGGAGGGCTCCTACGAGCAGTACTTC. It is translated as CASSSTREGSYEQYF.

The chain recombines TRBV7-9 with TRBJ1-5; D remains unclear. Germline loops: CDR1 SEHNR, CDR2 FQNEAQ (reference sequence). The CDR3 consists of 14 residues. Between the trimmed V and J ends, which lost 2 bases and 4 bases, there was a span of 9 bases. The CDR3 loop is CASSLRADNQPQHF. CDR3 coding DNA: TGTGCCAGCAGCTTACGGGCAGATAATCAGCCCCAGCATTTT.

This chain links TRBV6-5 with TRBJ2-7, with TRBD2 identical over 8 bases. Germline V gene data show CDR1 as MNHEY and CDR2 as SVGAGI. This CDR3 is 15 amino acids long. V was clipped by 2 bases and J by 0 bases; unmatched bases: 3. This CDR3 is CASSYLGGASYEQYF. CDR3 sequence (DNA): TGTGCCAGCAGTTACCTCGGGGGGGCCTCCTACGAGCAGTACTTC.

This clone was found once. Without the conserved terminal phenylalanine or tryptophan, this CDR3 likely stems from a read error. The DNA is left out, because the CDR3 cannot be placed on it with certainty; the CDR3 is given as TCRdb lists it. The chain uses TRBV28 and TRBJ2-7; the table's D call, TRBD1, has no DNA check behind it. The CDR3 has 13 residues if both end residues are counted. Germline V gene data show CDR1 as MDHEN and CDR2 as SYDVKM. The CDR3 is CASSFAGTGNPKI.

This chain uses TRBV7-8 with TRBJ2-2, with 7 bases identical to TRBD1. From germline, CDR1 is SGHVS and CDR2 FQNEAQ. J was trimmed by 2 bases and V by 3 bases; bases with no gene match: 3. The CDR3 length is 15 residues. The DNA of the CDR3 is TGTGCCAGCAGCTTTGGACAGGCTAACACCGGGGAGCTGTTTTTT. The encoded protein is CASSFGQANTGELFF.

This rearrangement joins TRBV11-3 to TRBJ1-1; no reliable D call. The germline gives CDR1 SGHNT, CDR2 YENEEA. The CDR3 totals 13 residues. V dropped 3 bases and J dropped 1 base, with 6 bases sitting between them. The CDR3 DNA is TGTGCCAGCAGCTTCGACGAGAACACTGAAGCTTTCTTT. Its translation: CASSFDENTEAFF.

This chain uses TRBV6-4 with TRBJ2-3; TRBD1 or TRBD2 may be the D gene (5 bases each). Germline-derived CDR1 and CDR2 are MRHNA and SNTAGT. The CDR3 sequence is 13 residues long. V was cut by 3 bases and J by 2 bases, with 6 bases left in between. The CDR3, as DNA: TGTGCCAGCAGTGAGGGGACCACAGATACGCAGTATTTT. Amino acid sequence: CASSEGTTDTQYF.

The chain has TRBV11-2 and TRBJ2-7; maybe TRBD2 (6 bases). This CDR3 is built from 13 residues. In germline, CDR1 is SGHAT, CDR2 FQNNGV. Trimming pared 4 bases from V and 2 bases from J, leaving 9 bases between. The CDR3 loop reads CASSSGVAYEQYF. The CDR3 nucleotides read TGTGCCAGCAGCTCGGGAGTTGCCTACGAGCAGTACTTC.

The chain is built from TRBV18 and TRBJ1-1, with no clear D. V shed 2 bases and J shed 5 bases, with 9 bases lying between them. This CDR3 has 13 residues. The V gene's germline CDR1 is KGHSH and CDR2 LQKENI. Written as DNA, the CDR3 is TGTGCCAGCTCACCAGGGGAAAGGACTGAAGCTTTCTTT. Protein product: CASSPGERTEAFF.

The rearrangement links TRBV14 to TRBJ2-7; D might be TRBD1 or TRBD2, each matching 5 bases. Germline V gene data show CDR1 as SGHDN and CDR2 as FVKESK. This CDR3 has 15 amino acids. The germline V and J ends were trimmed by 0 bases and 4 bases, with 13 bases remaining between them. The CDR3 here is CASSQDLGVGYEQYF. CDR3 DNA sequence: TGTGCCAGCAGCCAAGATCTGGGGGTTGGGTACGAGCAGTACTTC.

V is TRBV5-1 and J is TRBJ1-2, with no clear D. Trimming cost V 7 bases and J 3 bases, with 13 bases left between them. CDR1 is SGHRS, CDR2 YFSETQ, per germline. This CDR3 region has 13 residues. CDR3 sequence (DNA): TGCGCCAGCGGCCCTTTTCCCCACTATGGCTACACCTTC. Translating gives CASGPFPHYGYTF. Filled out from reference TRBV5-1 and TRBJ1-2, the complete variable domain reads KAGVTQTPRYLIKTRGQQVTLSCSPISGHRSVSWYQQTPGQGLQFLFEYFSETQRNKGNFPGRFSGRQFSNSRSEMNVSTLELGDSALYLCASGPFPHYGYTFGSGTRLTVV.

CDR3 bases: TGTGCCAGCTCACCACAGACGGGGGCGAGAGAAAAACTGTTTTTT. This translates into CASSPQTGAREKLFF. The rearrangement joins TRBV18 to TRBJ1-4; the D gene is possibly TRBD1 (6 bases). V was clipped by 1 base and J by 8 bases, with 14 bases between them. The length of the CDR3 is 15 residues. Germline V gene data show CDR1 as KGHSH and CDR2 as LQKENI.

This chain links TRBV24-1 with TRBJ2-1; 10 bases agree with TRBD2. Looked up from germline, CDR1 is KGHDR and CDR2 is SFDVKD. Trimming removed 4 bases from V and 0 bases from J; junction bases left unmatched: 11. This CDR3 is 19 amino acids long. CDR3 nucleotides: TGTGCCACCAGTGAGACAGCGGGAGGGCCGGAGAGCTCCTACAATGAGCAGTTCTTC. It yields the protein CATSETAGGPESSYNEQFF.

The V gene is TRBV4-2, the J gene TRBJ1-5; D call uncertain. The CDR3 sequence is 13 residues long. From germline, CDR1 is LGHNA and CDR2 YNFKEQ. V dropped 0 bases and J dropped 6 bases, with 6 bases sitting between them. The CDR3 sequence is CASSQDQRQPQHF. CDR3 coding DNA: TGTGCCAGCAGCCAAGATCAGCGTCAGCCCCAGCATTTT.